This TCR beta chain was obtained from a study of CD8 T cells in Susac syndrome. This CDR3 spans 12 amino acids. The ends were cut back, 7 bases at V and 3 bases at J, with 10 bases in the middle. CDR1 is MNHEY, CDR2 SMNVEV, per germline (reference sequence). CD8+ and CD4+ T cells from blood underwent TCR beta sequencing. Study outcomes and limitations: Only a relatively small number of individuals were included in the TCR sequencing and HLA analysis.

This clonotype was seen once. Antigen unknown. Random hexamers were used to reverse transcribe the RNA input (0.5 to 1 ug). Multiplex PCR with immunoSEQ amplified the TCR beta CDR3 across 54 Vbeta and 13 Jbeta. From the immunoSEQ multiplex PCR reads, TCRdb called clonotypes with MiXCR, one entry per CDR3 protein. The sample lists about 64,000 distinct CDR3 sequences, about 94% seen once, with about 0.61% in the top ten. The chain joins TRBV27 to TRBJ2-7; D call uncertain. The sequenced sample was CD8+ T cells from PBMCs. The TCR sequence derives from a human donor with multiple sclerosis. The CDR3 spells CASKGFNYEQYF. The CDR3, as DNA: TGTGCCAGCAAAGGCTTCAACTACGAGCAGTACTTC.